What follows describes a single TCR beta chain. This entry belongs to a study of blood T cell repertoires in COVID-19. In the study overall: Whether acute or convalescent, the COVID-19 samples came from the United States, Italy and Spain.

Germline loops: CDR1 WNHNN, CDR2 SYGVQD (reference sequence). CDR3 length: 14 residues. V was clipped by 9 bases and J by 1 base; unmatched bases: 9. Per the original data handling: The assay estimated nucleated cells by amplifying reference gene primers. Clones were sequenced by immunoSEQ multiplex PCR, and TCRdb holds only the in-frame ones, with some missing. That table is the source of V, J and clone size, and D and trimming were worked out from the DNA. The repertoire holds around 76,000 clones, approximately 90% seen once, with 0.58% in the top ten. The chain joins TRBV10-1 to TRBJ2-7; 7 nucleotides line up with TRBD1. The source is a man in his sixties with acute or convalescent COVID-19. Sequencing was carried out using peripheral blood. The DNA of the CDR3 is TGCGCCAGAAAGGACAGGATCAATTCCTACGAGCAGTACTTC. As protein: CARKDRINSYEQYF.